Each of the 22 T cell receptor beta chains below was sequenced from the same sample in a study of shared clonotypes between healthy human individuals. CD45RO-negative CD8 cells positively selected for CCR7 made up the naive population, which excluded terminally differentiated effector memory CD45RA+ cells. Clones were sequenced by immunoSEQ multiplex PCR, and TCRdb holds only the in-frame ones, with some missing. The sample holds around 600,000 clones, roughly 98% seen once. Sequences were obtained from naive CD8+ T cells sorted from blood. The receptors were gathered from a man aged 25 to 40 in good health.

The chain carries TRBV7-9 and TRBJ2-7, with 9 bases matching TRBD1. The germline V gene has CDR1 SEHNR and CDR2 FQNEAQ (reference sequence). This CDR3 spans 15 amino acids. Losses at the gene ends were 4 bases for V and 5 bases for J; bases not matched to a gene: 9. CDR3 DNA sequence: TGTGCCAGCAGCTGGCCGGGACAGGGCATTAACGAGCAGTACTTC. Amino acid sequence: CASSWPGQGINEQYF.

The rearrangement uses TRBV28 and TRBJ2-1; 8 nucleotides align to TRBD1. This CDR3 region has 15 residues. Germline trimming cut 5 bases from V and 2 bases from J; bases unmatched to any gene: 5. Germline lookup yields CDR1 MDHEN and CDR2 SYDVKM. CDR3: CASSRQGRTYNEQFF. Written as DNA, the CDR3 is TGTGCCAGCAGTCGACAGGGGAGGACCTACAATGAGCAGTTCTTC. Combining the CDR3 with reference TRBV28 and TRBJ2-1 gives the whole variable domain DVKVTQSSRYLVKRTGEKVFLECVQDMDHENMFWYRQDPGLGLRLIYFSYDVKMKEKGDIPEGYSVSREKKERFSLILESASTNQTSMYLCASSRQGRTYNEQFFGPGTRLTVL.

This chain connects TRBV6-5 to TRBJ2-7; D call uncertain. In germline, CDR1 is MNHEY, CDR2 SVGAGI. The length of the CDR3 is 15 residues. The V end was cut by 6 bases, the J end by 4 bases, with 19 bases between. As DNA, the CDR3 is TGTGCCAGCAGAACCCGGGCCCCGCCACCGTACGAGCAGTACTTC. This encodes CASRTRAPPPYEQYF.

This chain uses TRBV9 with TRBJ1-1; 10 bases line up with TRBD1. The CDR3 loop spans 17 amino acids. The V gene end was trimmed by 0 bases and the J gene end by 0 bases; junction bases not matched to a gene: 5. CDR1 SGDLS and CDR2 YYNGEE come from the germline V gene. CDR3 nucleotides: TGTGCCAGCAGCGTAGTGGGGACAGGGGTCTTGAACACTGAAGCTTTCTTT. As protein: CASSVVGTGVLNTEAFF.

The CDR3 DNA reads as TGTGCCAGCAGCGGAGACAGGTTTGAGTCCTACAATGAGCAGTTCTTC. Translated: CASSGDRFESYNEQFF. This chain links TRBV9 with TRBJ2-1; D is perhaps TRBD1 (6 bases). Germline V gene sequence: CDR1 SGDLS, CDR2 YYNGEE. Trimming removed 3 bases at V and 1 base at J, with 14 bases between. The CDR3 totals 16 residues.

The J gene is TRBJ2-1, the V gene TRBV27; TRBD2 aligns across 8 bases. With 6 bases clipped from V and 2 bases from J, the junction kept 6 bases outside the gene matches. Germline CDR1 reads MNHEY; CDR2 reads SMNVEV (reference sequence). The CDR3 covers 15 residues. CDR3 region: CASSAGGPTYNEQFF. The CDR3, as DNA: TGTGCCAGCAGCGCGGGAGGCCCGACCTACAATGAGCAGTTCTTC.

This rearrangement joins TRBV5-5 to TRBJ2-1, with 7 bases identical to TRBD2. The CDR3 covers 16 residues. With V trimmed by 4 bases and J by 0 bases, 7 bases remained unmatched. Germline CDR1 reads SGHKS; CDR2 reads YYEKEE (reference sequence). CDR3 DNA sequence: TGTGCCAGCAGCCCGGGACTATCAAGCTCCTACAATGAGCAGTTCTTC. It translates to CASSPGLSSSYNEQFF.

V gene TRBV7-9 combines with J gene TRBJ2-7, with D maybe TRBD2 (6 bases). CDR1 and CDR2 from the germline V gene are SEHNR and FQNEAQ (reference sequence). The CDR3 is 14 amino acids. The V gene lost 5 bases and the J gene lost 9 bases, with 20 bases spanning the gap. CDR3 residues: CASSPPGTSGRQYF. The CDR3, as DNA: TGTGCCAGCAGCCCACCCGGGACTTCTGGGCGGCAGTACTTC.

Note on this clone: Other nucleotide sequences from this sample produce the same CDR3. In nucleotides, the CDR3 is TGTGCCAGCAGCCTAGGACAGGGAATGAACACTGAAGCTTTCTTT. It codes for CASSLGQGMNTEAFF. The chain joins TRBV7-9 to TRBJ1-1; 8 bases agree with TRBD1. Losses at the gene ends were 5 bases for V and 0 bases for J; bases not matched to a gene: 5. The length of the CDR3 is 15 residues. Germline CDR1 and CDR2: SEHNR and FQNEAQ (reference sequence).

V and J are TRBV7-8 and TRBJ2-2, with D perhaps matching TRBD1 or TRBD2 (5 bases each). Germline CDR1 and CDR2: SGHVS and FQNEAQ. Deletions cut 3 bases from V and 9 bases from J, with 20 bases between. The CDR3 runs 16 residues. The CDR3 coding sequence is TGTGCCAGCAGCTTGTTCTCCGGGACCGATGCGAGGGAGCTGTTTTTT. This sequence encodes CASSLFSGTDARELFF.

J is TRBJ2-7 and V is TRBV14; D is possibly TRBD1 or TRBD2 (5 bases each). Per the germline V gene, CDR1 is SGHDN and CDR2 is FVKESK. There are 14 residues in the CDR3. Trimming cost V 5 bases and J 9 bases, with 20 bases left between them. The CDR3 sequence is CASSSRDPRGSQYF. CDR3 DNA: TGTGCCAGCAGCTCCCGGGACCCCAGAGGGTCGCAGTACTTC.

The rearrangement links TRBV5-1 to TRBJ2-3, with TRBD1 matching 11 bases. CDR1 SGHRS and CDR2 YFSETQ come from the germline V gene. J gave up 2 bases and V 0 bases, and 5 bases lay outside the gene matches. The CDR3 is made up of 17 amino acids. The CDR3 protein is CASSLGGQGAHTDTQYF. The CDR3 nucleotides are TGCGCCAGCAGCTTGGGAGGACAGGGGGCGCACACAGATACGCAGTATTTT.

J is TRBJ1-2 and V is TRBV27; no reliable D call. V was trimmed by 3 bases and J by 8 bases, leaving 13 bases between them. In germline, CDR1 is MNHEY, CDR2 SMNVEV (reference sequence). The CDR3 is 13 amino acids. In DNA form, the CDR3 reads TGTGCCAGCAGTTTCCAGAACACCCTCGGCTACACCTTC. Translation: CASSFQNTLGYTF.

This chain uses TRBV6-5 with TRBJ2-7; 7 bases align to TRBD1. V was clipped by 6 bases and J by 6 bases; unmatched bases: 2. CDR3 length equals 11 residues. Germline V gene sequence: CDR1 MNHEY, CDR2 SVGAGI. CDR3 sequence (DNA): TGTGCCAGCAGGACAGGGTCCGAGCAGTACTTC. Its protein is CASRTGSEQYF.

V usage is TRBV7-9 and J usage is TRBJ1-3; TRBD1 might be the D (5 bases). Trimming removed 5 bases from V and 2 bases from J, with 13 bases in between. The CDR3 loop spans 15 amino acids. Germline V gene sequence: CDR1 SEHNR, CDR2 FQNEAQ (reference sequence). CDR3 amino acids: CASSPIQEAGNTIYF. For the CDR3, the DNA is TGTGCCAGCAGCCCGATACAGGAGGCTGGAAACACCATATATTTT.

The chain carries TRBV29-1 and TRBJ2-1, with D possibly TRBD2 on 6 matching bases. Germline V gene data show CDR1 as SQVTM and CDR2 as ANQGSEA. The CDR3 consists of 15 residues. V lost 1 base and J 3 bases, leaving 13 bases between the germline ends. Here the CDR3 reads CSVEGVSGFYNEQFF. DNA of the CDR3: TGCAGCGTTGAAGGGGTTAGCGGATTCTACAATGAGCAGTTCTTC.

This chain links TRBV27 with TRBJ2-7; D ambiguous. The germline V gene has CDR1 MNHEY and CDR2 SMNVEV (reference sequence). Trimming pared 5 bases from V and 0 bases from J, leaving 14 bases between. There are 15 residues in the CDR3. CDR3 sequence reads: CASSHNTGRSYEQYF. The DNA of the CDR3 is TGTGCCAGCAGTCATAACACGGGCCGCTCCTACGAGCAGTACTTC.

This CDR3 reads CASSLVGRGSNEQFF. CDR3 DNA sequence: TGTGCCAGCAGCTTAGTCGGGAGGGGATCCAATGAGCAGTTCTTC. The chain uses TRBV7-6 and TRBJ2-1, with TRBD2 identical over 8 bases. Germline loops: CDR1 SGHVS, CDR2 FNYEAQ. With 1 base clipped from V and 6 bases from J, the junction kept 5 bases outside the gene matches. This CDR3 is built from 15 residues. The complete variable domain, with remaining parts taken from reference TRBV7-6 and TRBJ2-1, reads GAGVSQSPRYKVTKRGQDVALRCDPISGHVSLYWYRQALGQGPEFLTYFNYEAQQDKSGLPNDRFSAERPEGSISTLTIQRTEQRDSAMYRCASSLVGRGSNEQFFGPGTRLTVL.

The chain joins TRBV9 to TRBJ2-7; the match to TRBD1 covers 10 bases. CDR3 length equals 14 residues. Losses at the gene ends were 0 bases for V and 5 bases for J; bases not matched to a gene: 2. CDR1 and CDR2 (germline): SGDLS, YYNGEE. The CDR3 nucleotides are TGTGCCAGCAGCGTAGAGGGACAGGGGAACGAGCAGTACTTC. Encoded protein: CASSVEGQGNEQYF.

For the CDR3, the DNA is TGTGCCAGCAGCGTAGAGGCTGGGATAGGGGGCCGCGGCACAGATACGCAGTATTTT. The encoded protein is CASSVEAGIGGRGTDTQYF. The chain employs TRBV9 and TRBJ2-3; 7 bases agree with TRBD1. CDR3 length equals 19 residues. Germline V CDR1 and CDR2: SGDLS, YYNGEE. V shed 0 bases and J 1 base; nucleotides not matched to a gene: 14. The full variable domain, rest sourced from reference TRBV9 and TRBJ2-3, is DSGVTQTPKHLITATGQRVTLRCSPRSGDLSVYWYQQSLDQGLQFLIQYYNGEERAKGNILERFSAQQFPDLHSELNLSSLELGDSALYFCASSVEAGIGGRGTDTQYFGPGTRLTVL.

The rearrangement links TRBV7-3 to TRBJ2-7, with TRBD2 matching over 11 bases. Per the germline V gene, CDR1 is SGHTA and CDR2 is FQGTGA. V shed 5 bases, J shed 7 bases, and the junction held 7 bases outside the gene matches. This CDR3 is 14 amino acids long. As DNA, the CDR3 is TGTGCCAGCAGCCCACTAGCGGGAGTAGGAGAGCAGTACTTC. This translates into CASSPLAGVGEQYF.

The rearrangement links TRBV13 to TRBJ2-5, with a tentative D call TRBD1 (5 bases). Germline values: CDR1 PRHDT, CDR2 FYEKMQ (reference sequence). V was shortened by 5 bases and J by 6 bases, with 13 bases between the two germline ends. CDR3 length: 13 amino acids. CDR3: CASSNTQGQTQYF. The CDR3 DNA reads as TGTGCCAGCAGCAACACCCAGGGTCAGACCCAGTACTTC.